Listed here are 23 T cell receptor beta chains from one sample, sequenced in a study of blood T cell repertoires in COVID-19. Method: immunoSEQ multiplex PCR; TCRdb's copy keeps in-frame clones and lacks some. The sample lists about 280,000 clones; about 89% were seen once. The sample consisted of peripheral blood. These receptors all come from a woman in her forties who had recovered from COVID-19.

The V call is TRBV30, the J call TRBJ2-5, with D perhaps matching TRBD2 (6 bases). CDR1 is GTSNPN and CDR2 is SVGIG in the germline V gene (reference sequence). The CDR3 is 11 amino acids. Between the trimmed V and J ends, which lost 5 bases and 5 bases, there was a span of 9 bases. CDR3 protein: CAWGSGETQYF. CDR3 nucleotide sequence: TGTGCCTGGGGGAGCGGGGAGACCCAGTACTTC.

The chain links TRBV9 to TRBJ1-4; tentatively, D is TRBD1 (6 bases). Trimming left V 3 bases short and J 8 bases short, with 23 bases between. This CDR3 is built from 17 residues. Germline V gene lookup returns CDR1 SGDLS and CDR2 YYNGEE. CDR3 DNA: TGTGCCAGCAGCGCCCTTCAGGGACACCTCAATGGGGAAAAACTGTTTTTT. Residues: CASSALQGHLNGEKLFF.

The CDR3 here is CASSQASGPYEQYF. DNA for the CDR3: TGCGCCAGCAGCCAGGCTAGCGGCCCCTACGAGCAGTACTTC. The V call is TRBV5-1, the J call TRBJ2-7; the match to TRBD2 covers 7 bases. CDR3 length equals 14 residues. CDR1 and CDR2 from the germline V gene are SGHRS and YFSETQ. The V segment lost 4 bases and the J segment 2 bases; nucleotides outside the gene matches: 6.

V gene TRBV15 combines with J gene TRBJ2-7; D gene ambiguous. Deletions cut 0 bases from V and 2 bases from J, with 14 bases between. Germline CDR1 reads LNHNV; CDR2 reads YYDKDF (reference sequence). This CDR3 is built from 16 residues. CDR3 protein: CATSRDRVQDPYEQYF. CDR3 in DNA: TGTGCCACCAGCAGAGATCGGGTCCAAGACCCCTACGAGCAGTACTTC. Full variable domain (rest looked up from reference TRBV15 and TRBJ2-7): DAMVIQNPRYQVTQFGKPVTLSCSQTLNHNVMYWYQQKSSQAPKLLFHYYDKDFNNEADTPDNFQSRRPNTSFCFLDIRSPGLGDTAMYLCATSRDRVQDPYEQYFGPGTRLTVT.

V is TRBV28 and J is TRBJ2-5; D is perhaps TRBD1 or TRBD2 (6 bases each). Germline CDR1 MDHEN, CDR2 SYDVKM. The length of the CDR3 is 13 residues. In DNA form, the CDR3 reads TGTGCGAGCGGGTCCCCAGGGGTAGAGACCCAGTACTTC. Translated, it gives CASGSPGVETQYF.

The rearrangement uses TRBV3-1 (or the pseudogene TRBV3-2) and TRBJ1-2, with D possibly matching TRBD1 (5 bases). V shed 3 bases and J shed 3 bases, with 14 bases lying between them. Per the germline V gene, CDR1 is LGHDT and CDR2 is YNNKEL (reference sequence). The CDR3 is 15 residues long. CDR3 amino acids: CASSQYAGGDYGYTF. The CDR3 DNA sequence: TGTGCCAGCAGCCAGTACGCAGGAGGGGACTATGGCTACACCTTC.

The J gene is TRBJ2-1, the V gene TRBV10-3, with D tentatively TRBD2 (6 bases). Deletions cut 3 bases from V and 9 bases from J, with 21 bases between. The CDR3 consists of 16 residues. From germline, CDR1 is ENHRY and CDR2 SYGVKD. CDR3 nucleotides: TGTGCCATCAGTGATACCCTTAGCGGAAGGTTCGGTGAGCAGTTCTTC. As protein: CAISDTLSGRFGEQFF.

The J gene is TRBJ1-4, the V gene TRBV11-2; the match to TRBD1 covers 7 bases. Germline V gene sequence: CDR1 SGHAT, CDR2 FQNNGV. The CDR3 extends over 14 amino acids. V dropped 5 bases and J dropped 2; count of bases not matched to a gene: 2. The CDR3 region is CASSLGQTNEKLFF. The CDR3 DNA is TGTGCCAGCAGCCTGGGACAGACTAATGAAAAACTGTTTTTT.

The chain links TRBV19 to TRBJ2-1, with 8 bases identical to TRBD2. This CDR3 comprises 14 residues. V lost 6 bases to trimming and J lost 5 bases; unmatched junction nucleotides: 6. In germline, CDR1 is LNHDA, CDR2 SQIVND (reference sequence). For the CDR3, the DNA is TGTGCCAGTAGAGACCGGGAGGGCGACAATGAGCAGTTCTTC. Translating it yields CASRDREGDNEQFF.

The CDR3 sequence: CASSQTPGQGGEKLFF. CDR3 bases: TGTGCCAGCAGCCAAACACCGGGACAGGGCGGTGAAAAACTGTTTTTT. The chain carries TRBV4-2 and TRBJ1-4, with 9 bases fitting TRBD1. The CDR3 is made up of 16 amino acids. The germline CDR1 and CDR2 sequences are LGHNA and YNFKEQ. J gave up 7 bases and V 2 bases, and 8 bases lay outside the gene matches.

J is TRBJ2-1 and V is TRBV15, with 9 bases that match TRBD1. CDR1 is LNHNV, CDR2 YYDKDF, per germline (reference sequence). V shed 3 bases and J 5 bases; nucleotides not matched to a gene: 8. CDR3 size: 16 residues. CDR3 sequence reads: CATSRGDRGYDNEQFF. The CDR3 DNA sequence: TGTGCCACCAGCAGGGGTGACAGGGGGTATGACAATGAGCAGTTCTTC. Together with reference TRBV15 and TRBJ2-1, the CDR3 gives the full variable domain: DAMVIQNPRYQVTQFGKPVTLSCSQTLNHNVMYWYQQKSSQAPKLLFHYYDKDFNNEADTPDNFQSRRPNTSFCFLDIRSPGLGDTAMYLCATSRGDRGYDNEQFFGPGTRLTVL.

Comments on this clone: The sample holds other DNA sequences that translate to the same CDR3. CDR3 loop: CASSMGTDLTDTQYF. The DNA of the CDR3 is TGTGCCAGTAGTATGGGGACAGACCTCACAGATACGCAGTATTTT. The V and J genes are TRBV19 and TRBJ2-3, with 7 bases lining up with TRBD1. This CDR3 spans 15 amino acids. After removal of 3 bases from V and 2 bases from J, the junction contained 5 bases not matched to a gene. The germline gives CDR1 LNHDA, CDR2 SQIVND (reference sequence).

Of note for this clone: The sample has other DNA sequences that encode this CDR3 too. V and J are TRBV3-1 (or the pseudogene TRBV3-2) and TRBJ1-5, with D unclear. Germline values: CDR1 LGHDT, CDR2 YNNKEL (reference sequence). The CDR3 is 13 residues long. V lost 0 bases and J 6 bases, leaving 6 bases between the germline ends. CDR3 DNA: TGTGCCAGCAGCCAAGACCGGGGTCAGCCCCAGCATTTT. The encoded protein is CASSQDRGQPQHF.

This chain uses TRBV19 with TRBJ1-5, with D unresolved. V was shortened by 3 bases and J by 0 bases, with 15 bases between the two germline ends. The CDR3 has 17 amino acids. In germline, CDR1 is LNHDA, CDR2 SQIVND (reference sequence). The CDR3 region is CASSISYSSDSNQPQHF. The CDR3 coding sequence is TGTGCCAGTAGTATCTCATACTCGTCTGATAGCAATCAGCCCCAGCATTTT.

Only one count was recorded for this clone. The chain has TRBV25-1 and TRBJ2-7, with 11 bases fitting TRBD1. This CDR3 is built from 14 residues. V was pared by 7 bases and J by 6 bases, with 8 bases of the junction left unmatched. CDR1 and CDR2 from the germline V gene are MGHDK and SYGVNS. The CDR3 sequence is CASTPGTGGVEQYF. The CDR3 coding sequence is TGTGCCAGCACCCCCGGGACAGGGGGGGTCGAGCAGTACTTC.

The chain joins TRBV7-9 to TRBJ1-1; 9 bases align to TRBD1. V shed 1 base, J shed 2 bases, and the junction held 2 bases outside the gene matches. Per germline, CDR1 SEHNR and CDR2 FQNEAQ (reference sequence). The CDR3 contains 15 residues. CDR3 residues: CASSLGTGGNTEAFF. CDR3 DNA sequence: TGTGCCAGCAGCTTAGGAACAGGGGGCAACACTGAAGCTTTCTTT. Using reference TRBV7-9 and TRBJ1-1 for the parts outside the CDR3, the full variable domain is DTGVSQNPRHKITKRGQNVTFRCDPISEHNRLYWYRQTLGQGPEFLTYFQNEAQLEKSRLLSDRFSAERPKGSFSTLEIQRTEQGDSAMYLCASSLGTGGNTEAFFGQGTRLTVV.

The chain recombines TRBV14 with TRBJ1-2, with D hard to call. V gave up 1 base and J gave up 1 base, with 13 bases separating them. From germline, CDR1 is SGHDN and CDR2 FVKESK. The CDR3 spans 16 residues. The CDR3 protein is CASSQVSTGYNYGYTF. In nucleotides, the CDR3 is TGTGCCAGCAGCCAAGTTAGTACGGGTTATAACTATGGCTACACCTTC.

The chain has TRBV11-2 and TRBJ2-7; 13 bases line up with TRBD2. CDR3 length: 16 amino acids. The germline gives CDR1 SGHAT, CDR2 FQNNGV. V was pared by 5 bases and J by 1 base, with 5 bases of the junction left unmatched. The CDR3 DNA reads TGTGCCAGCAGCCCAATGGGACTAGCGGGATCCTACGAGCAGTACTTC. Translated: CASSPMGLAGSYEQYF.

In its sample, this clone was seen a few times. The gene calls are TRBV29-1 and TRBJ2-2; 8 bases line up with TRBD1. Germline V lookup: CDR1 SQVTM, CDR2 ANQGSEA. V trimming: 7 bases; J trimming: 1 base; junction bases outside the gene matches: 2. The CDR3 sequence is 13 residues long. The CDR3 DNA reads TGCAGCGCTGGACAGGGGAACACCGGGGAGCTGTTTTTT. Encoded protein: CSAGQGNTGELFF.

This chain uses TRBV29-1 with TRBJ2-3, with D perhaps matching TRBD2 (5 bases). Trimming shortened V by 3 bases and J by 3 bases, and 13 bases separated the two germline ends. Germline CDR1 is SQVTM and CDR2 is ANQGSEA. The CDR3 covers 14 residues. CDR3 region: CSVEGRGRTDTQYF. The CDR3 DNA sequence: TGCAGCGTTGAGGGTCGTGGGAGAACAGATACGCAGTATTTT.

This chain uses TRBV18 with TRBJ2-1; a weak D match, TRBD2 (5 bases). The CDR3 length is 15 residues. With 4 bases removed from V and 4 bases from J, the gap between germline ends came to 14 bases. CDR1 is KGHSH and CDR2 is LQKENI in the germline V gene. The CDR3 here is CASSRGNGEYNEQFF. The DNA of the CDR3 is TGTGCCAGCTCACGAGGGAATGGGGAGTACAATGAGCAGTTCTTC. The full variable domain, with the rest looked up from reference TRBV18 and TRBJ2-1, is NAGVMQNPRHLVRRRGQEARLRCSPMKGHSHVYWYRQLPEEGLKFMVYLQKENIIDESGMPKERFSAEFPKEGPSILRIQQVVRGDSAAYFCASSRGNGEYNEQFFGPGTRLTVL.

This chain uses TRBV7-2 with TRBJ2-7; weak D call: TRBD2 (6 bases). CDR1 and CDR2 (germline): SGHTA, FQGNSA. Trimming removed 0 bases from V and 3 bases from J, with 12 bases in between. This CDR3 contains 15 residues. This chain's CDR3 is CASSLASGGDYEQYF. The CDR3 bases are TGTGCCAGCAGCTTAGCGTCGGGCGGGGACTACGAGCAGTACTTC.

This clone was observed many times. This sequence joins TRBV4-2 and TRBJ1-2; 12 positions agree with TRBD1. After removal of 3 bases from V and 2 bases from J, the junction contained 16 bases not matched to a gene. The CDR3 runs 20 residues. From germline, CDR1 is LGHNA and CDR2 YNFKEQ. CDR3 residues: CASSQDPVGTGGYQNYGYTF. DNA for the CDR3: TGTGCCAGCAGCCAGGATCCGGTAGGGACAGGGGGCTACCAGAACTATGGCTACACCTTC.